The 11 T cell receptor beta chains below come from one sample, sequenced in a study of blood T cell repertoires in COVID-19. TCRdb's table, derived via immunoSEQ multiplex PCR, lists solely in-frame clones and lacks some. The sample yields about 140,000 clones, under 85% seen once. Sequenced: peripheral blood. The receptor source for this set is a woman aged 80 or older in a cohort sampled during active or convalescent COVID-19.

The chain joins TRBV5-1 to TRBJ1-1, with TRBD1 as a possible D gene (6 bases). CDR1 is SGHRS and CDR2 is YFSETQ in the germline V gene. This CDR3 spans 14 amino acids. The V end lost 4 bases, the J end lost 0 bases, and 10 bases lay between the germline ends. The CDR3 region has the DNA TGCGCCAGCAGCCCACAGGGTTTGAACACTGAAGCTTTCTTT. Translation: CASSPQGLNTEAFF.

The chain recombines TRBV5-4 with TRBJ2-1, with TRBD2 matching 11 bases. The CDR3 runs to 15 residues. The trim removed 5 bases at V and 4 bases at J, leaving 5 bases unmatched. The germline V gene encodes CDR1 SGHNT and CDR2 YYREEE (reference sequence). In DNA form, the CDR3 reads TGTGCCAGCAGAGCGGGACTAGCGGATTACAATGAGCAGTTCTTC. It is translated as CASRAGLADYNEQFF.

V and J are TRBV6-5 and TRBJ1-1; weak D call: TRBD1 (5 bases). V lost 2 bases and J 6 bases, leaving 19 bases between the germline ends. The length of the CDR3 is 16 residues. CDR1 and CDR2 from the germline V gene are MNHEY and SVGAGI. CDR3 in amino acids: CASSYLRALDRAEAFF. Here the CDR3 DNA reads TGTGCCAGCAGTTACCTCAGGGCCTTGGATAGAGCTGAAGCTTTCTTT.

CDR3 sequence: CASSWRAGQSSGANVLTF. Here the CDR3 DNA reads TGTGCCAGCAGCTGGAGGGCGGGACAGTCCTCTGGGGCCAACGTCCTGACTTTC. The V call is TRBV5-6, the J call TRBJ2-6; D perhaps matches TRBD1 (7 bases). Trimming pared 3 bases from V and 0 bases from J, leaving 16 bases between. Germline assignment: CDR1 SGHDT and CDR2 YYEEEE. The CDR3 consists of 18 residues.

The chain recombines TRBV6-1 with TRBJ2-3; D unresolved. Trimming removed 2 bases at V and 9 bases at J, with 12 bases between. Germline-derived CDR1 and CDR2 are MNHNS and SASEGT. The CDR3 covers 13 residues. The CDR3, as DNA: TGTGCCAGCAGTGAAACAGCTATCGGCACGCAGTATTTT. This translates into CASSETAIGTQYF.

V usage is TRBV19 and J usage is TRBJ1-5, with 7 bases fitting TRBD1. Looked up from germline, CDR1 is LNHDA and CDR2 is SQIVND (reference sequence). This CDR3 contains 16 residues. V lost 1 base, J lost 3 bases, and 6 bases stayed unmatched. The CDR3 reads CASSIAYDRANQPQHF. CDR3 coding DNA: TGTGCCAGTAGTATAGCCTACGACAGGGCCAATCAGCCCCAGCATTTT.

V gene TRBV18 combines with J gene TRBJ2-1, with a weak D call TRBD2 (6 bases). There are 15 residues in the CDR3. Trimming took off 4 bases at V and 2 bases at J, with 12 bases between the two ends. Germline V gives CDR1 KGHSH, CDR2 LQKENI. The CDR3 loop is CASSLSGDPYNEQFF. The DNA of the CDR3 is TGTGCCAGCTCACTTTCGGGGGATCCCTACAATGAGCAGTTCTTC.

The V and J genes are TRBV18 and TRBJ2-5; 7 bases agree with TRBD1. V shed 2 bases, J shed 1 base, and the junction held 7 bases outside the gene matches. Per the germline V gene, CDR1 is KGHSH and CDR2 is LQKENI. This CDR3 has 16 residues. The CDR3 nucleotides read TGTGCCAGCTCACCAGCGAGACAGGGCCTCCAAGAGACCCAGTACTTC. Encoded protein: CASSPARQGLQETQYF.

This clone was found once. This chain links TRBV2 with TRBJ2-1, with 14 positions matching TRBD2. This CDR3 contains 16 residues. Germline CDR1 and CDR2: SNHLY and FYNNEI. Trimming at V came to 8 bases and at J to 2 bases, leaving 5 bases not matched to a gene. The CDR3 is CASVPTSGGAYNEQFF. CDR3 DNA: TGTGCCAGCGTACCGACTAGCGGGGGGGCCTACAATGAGCAGTTCTTC.

This chain joins TRBV5-1 and TRBJ1-5; 8 bases are shared with TRBD1. CDR3 length equals 14 residues. With V trimmed by 1 base and J by 4 bases, 1 base remained unmatched. Germline CDR1 and CDR2: SGHRS and YFSETQ. CDR3 nucleotide sequence: TGCGCCAGCAGCTTGACAGGGGGTAATCAGCCCCAGCATTTT. Translation gives CASSLTGGNQPQHF.

This chain uses TRBV4-1 with TRBJ2-1, with 10 bases matching TRBD2. The J segment lost 2 bases and the V segment lost 2 bases, leaving 3 bases of the junction unmatched. Germline CDR1 reads MGHRA; CDR2 reads YSYEKL. This CDR3 has 16 amino acids. CDR3 DNA: TGCGCCAGCAGCCAAATACTAGCGGGGACCTACAATGAGCAGTTCTTC. Its protein product is CASSQILAGTYNEQFF.